This T cell receptor (beta chain) was observed in a study of T cell repertoires in cytomegalovirus infection. Study conclusions and caveats: HLA-C-restricted CMV clonotypes gave the most frequent clonotype in two of eight donors.

TCRdb fed the reads into MiXCR, producing one record per CDR3 protein. The sample has fewer than 300,000 distinct CDR3 sequences; more than 20% are singletons. The CDR3 is made up of 14 amino acids. V was trimmed by 5 bases and J by 4 bases, leaving 11 bases between them. Details on this clonotype: Its target is not known.

J is TRBJ2-2 and V is TRBV12-3 or TRBV12-4, with D possibly TRBD1 on 7 matching bases. Specimen: PBMCs. This clonotype was obtained from a human donor in good health (CMV status not recorded). Some clones in this sample may be carry-over from other donors' samples. The CDR3 bases are TGTGCCAGCAGTAACAGGGGAGGCACCGGGGAGCTGTTTTTT. Protein sequence: CASSNRGGTGELFF.